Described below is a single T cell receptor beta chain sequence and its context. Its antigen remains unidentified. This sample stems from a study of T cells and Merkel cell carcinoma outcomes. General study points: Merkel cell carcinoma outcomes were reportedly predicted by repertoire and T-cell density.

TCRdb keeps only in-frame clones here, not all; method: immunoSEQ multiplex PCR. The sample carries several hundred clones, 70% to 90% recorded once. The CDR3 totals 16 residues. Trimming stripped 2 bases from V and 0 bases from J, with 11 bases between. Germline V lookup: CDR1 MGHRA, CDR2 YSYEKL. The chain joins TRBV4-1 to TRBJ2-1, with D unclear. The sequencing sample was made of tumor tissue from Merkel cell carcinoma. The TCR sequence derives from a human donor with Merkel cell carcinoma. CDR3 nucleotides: TGCGCCAGCAGCCAAAAGGAAATTAGCTCCTACAATGAGCAGTTCTTC. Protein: CASSQKEISSYNEQFF.